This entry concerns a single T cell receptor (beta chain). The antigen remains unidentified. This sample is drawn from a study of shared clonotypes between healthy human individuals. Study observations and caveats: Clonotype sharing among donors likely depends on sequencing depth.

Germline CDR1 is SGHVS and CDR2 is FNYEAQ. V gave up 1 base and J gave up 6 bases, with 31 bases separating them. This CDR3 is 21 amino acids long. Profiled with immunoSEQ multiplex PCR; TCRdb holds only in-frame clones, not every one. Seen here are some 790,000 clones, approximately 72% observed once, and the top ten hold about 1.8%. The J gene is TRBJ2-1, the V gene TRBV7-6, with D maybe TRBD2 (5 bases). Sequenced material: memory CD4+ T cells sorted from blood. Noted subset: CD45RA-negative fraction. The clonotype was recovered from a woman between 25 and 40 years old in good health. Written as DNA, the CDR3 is TGTGCCAGCAGCTTAGAGTTCAGAGCGCAGAGGGAGCCGCTACCCGGCAATGAGCAGTTCTTC. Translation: CASSLEFRAQREPLPGNEQFF. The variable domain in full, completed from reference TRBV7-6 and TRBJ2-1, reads GAGVSQSPRYKVTKRGQDVALRCDPISGHVSLYWYRQALGQGPEFLTYFNYEAQQDKSGLPNDRFSAERPEGSISTLTIQRTEQRDSAMYRCASSLEFRAQREPLPGNEQFFGPGTRLTVL.